This T cell receptor beta chain was identified in a study of blood T cell repertoires in COVID-19. Clones were sequenced by immunoSEQ multiplex PCR, and TCRdb holds only the in-frame ones, with some missing. The data hold 150,000 to 200,000 clones, with 75% to 90% observed a single time. The CDR3 is made up of 15 amino acids. Germline CDR1 reads SEHNR; CDR2 reads FQNEAQ (reference sequence). J lost 0 bases, V lost 3 bases, and 4 bases had no gene match. This rearrangement joins TRBV7-9 to TRBJ1-2, with 7 bases matching TRBD1. The sequenced sample was peripheral blood. The receptor's source is a human donor with active or convalescent COVID-19. The donor label of this sample is uncertain. This CDR3 is CASSFGTAANYGYTF. CDR3 sequence (DNA): TGTGCCAGCAGCTTTGGGACAGCGGCTAACTATGGCTACACCTTC. Full variable domain (rest looked up from reference TRBV7-9 and TRBJ1-2): DTGVSQNPRHKITKRGQNVTFRCDPISEHNRLYWYRQTLGQGPEFLTYFQNEAQLEKSRLLSDRFSAERPKGSFSTLEIQRTEQGDSAMYLCASSFGTAANYGYTFGSGTRLTVV.